The source of this TCR beta chain is a study of blood T cell repertoires in COVID-19. Study-wide background: Sources were T cells, B-cell-depleted T cells, or PBMCs; the material itself was cDNA or gDNA.

Trimming took off 7 bases at V and 5 bases at J, with 12 bases between the two ends. The length of the CDR3 is 14 residues. The V gene's germline CDR1 is SGHTA and CDR2 FQGNSA. In the original workflow: Counts of nucleated cells, estimated from reference gene primer amplification, were obtained. Generated by immunoSEQ multiplex PCR, the TCRdb table keeps only in-frame clones and is missing some. From that table come the V and J calls and clone size; the DNA was used to work out D and trimming. The table records 60,000 to 65,000 clones, around 90% of them present only once. The source material was peripheral blood. The J gene is TRBJ1-6, the V gene TRBV7-2; D remains ambiguous. The TCR originated in a woman of 80 years or more with active COVID-19. CDR3 in DNA: TGTGCCAGCAACCCCTACCAGGATAATTCACCCCTCCACTTT. Translation gives CASNPYQDNSPLHF.